The rows below give T cell receptor beta chains drawn from one sample of a study of regulatory T cells in long-lasting Graves disease. TCRdb re-derived calls from the multiplex PCR reads in MiXCR, one entry per CDR3 protein. The table lists hundreds of thousands of distinct CDR3 sequences, approximately 13% of them singletons. In addition, the sample was reused for a study of T cells in Graves' hyperthyroidism and ophthalmopathy.

The sample was peripheral blood mononuclear cells (PBMCs), taken at new diagnosis, from a patient treated with antithyroid drugs. The receptors originated from a man younger than 45 with Graves disease. The CDR3 runs from the conserved cysteine through the conserved F or W. The order of the fields is V gene, clone size, J gene, CDR3 protein. Clone size appears in some rows only: once, few, many, or a class for an expanded clone.

V: TRBV3-1; size: many; J: TRBJ2-3; CDR3: CASSRRLGLASTDTQYF
V: TRBV11-2; size: .; J: TRBJ2-1; CDR3: CASSLRGQGTSGYNEQFF
V: TRBV27; size: many; J: TRBJ2-1; CDR3: CASSLSPPGTSGGNEQFF
V: TRBV4-2; size: many; J: TRBJ1-4; CDR3: CASSQGNTGVGEKLFF
V: TRBV2; size: many; J: TRBJ2-3; CDR3: CASSDAGEGDTQYF
V: TRBV24-1; size: .; J: TRBJ2-1; CDR3: CATSGLAGDNEQFF
V: TRBV20-1; size: many; J: TRBJ2-1; CDR3: CSASPWERGYNEQFF
V: TRBV11-2; size: many; J: TRBJ2-1; CDR3: CASSPEWGRGWDEQFF
V: TRBV12-3/TRBV12-4; size: many; J: TRBJ2-5; CDR3: CASSPSREAQYF
V: TRBV6-1; size: .; J: TRBJ2-4; CDR3: CASSQTGTGEHIQYF
V: TRBV6-2/TRBV6-3; size: many; J: TRBJ2-2; CDR3: CASSLGTSGISGELFF
V: TRBV20-1; size: many; J: TRBJ2-7; CDR3: CSARAPSGRGQYF
V: TRBV7-6; size: many; J: TRBJ2-1; CDR3: CASSPGLDNEQFF
V: TRBV7-9; size: many; J: TRBJ2-5; CDR3: CASRLQGPEETQYF
V: TRBV6-1; size: many; J: TRBJ2-5; CDR3: CASSPMQREGLWYF
V: TRBV2; size: .; J: TRBJ2-6; CDR3: CASSLAPGRASGANVLTF
V: TRBV27; size: .; J: TRBJ2-7; CDR3: CASSHTGTGGIEQYF
V: TRBV20-1; size: many; J: TRBJ2-1; CDR3: CSASGREYNEQFF
V: TRBV19; size: .; J: TRBJ2-6; CDR3: CASSPDRGKGANVLTF
V: TRBV12-3/TRBV12-4; size: .; J: TRBJ1-6; CDR3: CASTRLGNSPLHF
V: TRBV6-1; size: .; J: TRBJ2-2; CDR3: CASAASDRVVMGVTGELFF
V: TRBV7-9; size: .; J: TRBJ1-2; CDR3: CASSLSTWDYGYTF
V: TRBV7-9; size: many; J: TRBJ2-1; CDR3: CASSLALGANEQFF
V: TRBV7-2; size: many; J: TRBJ1-4; CDR3: CASSLITGTVNEKLFF
V: TRBV25-1; size: .; J: TRBJ1-1; CDR3: CASSEGQGGRTEAFF
V: TRBV18; size: few; J: TRBJ2-1; CDR3: CASSPMWTGNNEQFF
V: TRBV6-2/TRBV6-3; size: few; J: TRBJ2-1; CDR3: CASSAVRGPHEQFF
V: TRBV20-1; size: .; J: .; CDR3: CSARGDRGEQEIQYF
V: TRBV2; size: many; J: TRBJ2-7; CDR3: CASNNGQGVHEQYF
V: TRBV29-1; size: .; J: TRBJ1-2; CDR3: CSVDWTGYYGYTF
V: TRBV5-1; size: many; J: TRBJ2-1; CDR3: CASRPTSGSSYNEQFF